The following is a T cell receptor beta chain sequence with its context. Its cognate antigen is unknown. This sample was taken from a study of OX40 agonist ivuxolimab in advanced cancers. Study-level background: Three partial responders included one hepatocellular carcinoma patient and two cutaneous melanoma patients.

Libraries were prepared by immunoSEQ multiplex PCR; TCRdb keeps only in-frame clonotypes and omits some of them. The sample has 25,000 or so clones, around 80% seen once; the top ten hold approximately 15%. Findings and caveats of the study: Average numbers of expanded clones were greater in CD8+ T cells than in CD4+. Patients who responded partially at 0.1-3.0 mg/kg showed clonal expansion ranking among the lowest.

This TCR came from an adult with an advanced solid tumor such as melanoma, head and neck, liver or kidney cancer. The sequences come from CD4+ or CD8+ T cells sorted from blood, collected in a trial of the OX40 agonist ivuxolimab.

The CDR3 protein is CASKITTDFQETQYF. The CDR3, as DNA: TGTGCCAGTAAAATAACGACAGACTTCCAAGAGACCCAGTACTTC. J is TRBJ2-5 and V is TRBV19, with D possibly being TRBD1 (5 bases). Germline CDR1 LNHDA, CDR2 SQIVND (reference sequence). The CDR3 runs to 15 residues. V lost 7 bases and J 1 base, leaving 16 bases between the germline ends. The whole variable domain, remainder taken from reference TRBV19 and TRBJ2-5, is DGGITQSPKYLFRKEGQNVTLSCEQNLNHDAMYWYRQDPGQGLRLIYYSQIVNDFQKGDIAEGYSVSREKKESFPLTVTSAQKNPTAFYLCASKITTDFQETQYFGPGTRLLVL.